This entry concerns a single T cell receptor beta chain. Its specificity is not known. This table comes from immunoSEQ multiplex PCR, and its TCRdb copy is limited to in-frame clones, with some not included. The sample holds about 110,000 clones, nearly 90% seen once. The CDR3 totals 18 residues. J gave up 0 bases and V 5 bases, and 16 bases lay outside the gene matches. From germline, CDR1 is MNHEY and CDR2 SVGEGT. The sample is drawn from a study of T cell responses to AZD1222 COVID-19 vaccine. General study findings and limits: A mostly white British donor set with more females was recruited, and clonal diversity was possibly underestimated.

The material was peripheral blood, obtained on day 0 of AZD1222 vaccination. The sequence was collected from an adult in good health. V gene TRBV6-2 or TRBV6-3 combines with J gene TRBJ2-7; 7 bases are shared with TRBD1. The CDR3 sequence is CASSDTDLDRRNSYEQYF. The CDR3, as DNA: TGTGCCAGCAGTGACACCGACCTGGACAGGAGGAACTCCTACGAGCAGTACTTC.